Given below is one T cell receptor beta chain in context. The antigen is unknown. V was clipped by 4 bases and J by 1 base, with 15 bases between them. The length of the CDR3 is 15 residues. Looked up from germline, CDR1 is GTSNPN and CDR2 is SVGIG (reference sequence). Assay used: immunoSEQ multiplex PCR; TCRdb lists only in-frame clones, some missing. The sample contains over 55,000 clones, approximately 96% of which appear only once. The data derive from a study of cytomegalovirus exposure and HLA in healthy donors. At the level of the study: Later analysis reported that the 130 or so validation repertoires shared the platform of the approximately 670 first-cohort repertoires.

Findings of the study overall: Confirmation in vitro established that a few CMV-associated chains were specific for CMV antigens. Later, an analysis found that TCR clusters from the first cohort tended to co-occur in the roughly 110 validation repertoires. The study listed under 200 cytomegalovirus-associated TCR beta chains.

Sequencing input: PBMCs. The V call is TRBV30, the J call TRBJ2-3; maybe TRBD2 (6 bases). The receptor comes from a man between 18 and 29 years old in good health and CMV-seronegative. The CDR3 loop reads CAWTTGLRGTDTQYF. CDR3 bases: TGTGCCTGGACAACGGGACTCAGGGGCACAGATACGCAGTATTTT.